This TCR beta chain was found in a study of blood T cell repertoires in COVID-19. TCRdb's copy holds only in-frame clones and misses some; the assay was immunoSEQ multiplex PCR. There are approximately 200,000 clones in the sample; roughly 84% occur only once, and roughly 7% lies in the top ten. The CDR3 consists of 13 residues. Germline V lookup: CDR1 SEHNR, CDR2 FQNEAQ (reference sequence). V dropped 5 bases and J dropped 6 bases, with 13 bases sitting between them. The receptor comes from a woman in her forties or fifties with acute or convalescent COVID-19. Sequenced sample: peripheral blood. The V call is TRBV7-9, the J call TRBJ1-2; a weak D match, TRBD1 (5 bases). The CDR3 region is CASSLPKGNGYTF. DNA for the CDR3: TGTGCCAGCAGCCTCCCTAAGGGGAATGGCTACACCTTC.